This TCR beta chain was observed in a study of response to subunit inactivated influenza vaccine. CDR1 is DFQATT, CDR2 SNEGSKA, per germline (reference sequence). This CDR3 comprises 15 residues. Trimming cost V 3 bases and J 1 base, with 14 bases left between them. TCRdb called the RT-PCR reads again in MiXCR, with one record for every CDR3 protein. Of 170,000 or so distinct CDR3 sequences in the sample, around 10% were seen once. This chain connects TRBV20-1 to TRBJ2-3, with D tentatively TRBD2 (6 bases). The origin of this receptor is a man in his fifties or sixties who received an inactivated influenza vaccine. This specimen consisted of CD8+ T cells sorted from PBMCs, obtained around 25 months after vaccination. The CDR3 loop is CSARGLARGTDTQYF. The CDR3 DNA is TGCAGTGCTAGGGGCCTAGCGAGAGGCACAGATACGCAGTATTTT.